The source of this T cell receptor (beta chain) is a study of T cell responses to AZD1222 COVID-19 vaccine. The study's findings and limits: Two doses of AZD1222 preceded a rise in Spike-specific TCR breadth and depth.

Assay used: immunoSEQ multiplex PCR; TCRdb lists only in-frame clones, some missing. The table lists about 75,000 clones, more than 75% of them singletons. Second doses at about 4 or about 12 weeks were pooled. This CDR3 is built from 15 residues. The V gene's germline CDR1 is SGHRS and CDR2 YFSETQ. V was shortened by 1 base and J by 0 bases, with 8 bases between the two germline ends. Notes on this clone: No antigen is known for it.

This TCR was sampled from an adult who received the AZD1222 COVID-19 vaccine. The chain combines TRBV5-1 with TRBJ1-5; D uncertain. Sequenced material: peripheral blood, taken 28 days after the second AZD1222 dose. This CDR3 is CASSLTGYSNQPQHF. CDR3 sequence (DNA): TGCGCCAGCAGCTTGACGGGTTATAGCAATCAGCCCCAGCATTTT.